This T cell receptor beta chain derives from a study of monozygotic twins with inflammatory bowel disease. The CDR3 contains 15 residues. The V gene's germline CDR1 is SGHRS and CDR2 YFSETQ. About this clonotype itself: The antigen is unknown.

Every TCR library drew on about 3,300 ng of total RNA. Through template switching, UMIs that included a 6-nucleotide sample barcode were added. Amplification of TCRalpha and TCRbeta cDNA involved two nested PCRs that ran for approximately 16 and 10 cycles. TCRdb reanalyzed the 5' RACE reads and collapses them to one entry per CDR3 protein, without DNA. Recorded for this sample: around 230,000 distinct CDR3 sequences. Findings of the study overall: IBD patients showed reduced TCRbeta diversity (inverse Simpson) versus healthy co-twins.

The chain has TRBV5-1 and TRBJ2-1. This sequence originates from a human donor with ulcerative colitis or Crohn's disease, or a healthy co-twin of an affected twin (not recorded which). What was sequenced was blood. The CDR3 is CASSVTVVIGNEQFF.